The next 8 T cell receptor beta chains were all read from a single sample in a study of cytomegalovirus exposure and HLA in healthy donors. The PCR employed 60 Vbeta primers together with 13 Jbeta primers. This table comes from immunoSEQ multiplex PCR, and its TCRdb copy is limited to in-frame clones, with some not included. The sample records more than 25,000 clones, roughly 66% being singletons. Sequencing input: PBMCs. The receptor set was obtained from a male donor in good health and CMV-seropositive.

The V and J genes are TRBV9 and TRBJ2-1, with 12 bases fitting TRBD2. J was trimmed by 0 bases and V by 4 bases; bases with no gene match: 14. Germline lookup yields CDR1 SGDLS and CDR2 YYNGEE. CDR3 length: 20 residues. As DNA, the CDR3 is TGTGCCAGCAGCCCAAGACCATTTCGGACTAGCGGGATCTCCTACAATGAGCAGTTCTTC. Translating gives CASSPRPFRTSGISYNEQFF.

The chain uses TRBV4-1 and TRBJ2-7; TRBD2 agrees at 11 bases. J was trimmed by 3 bases and V by 4 bases; bases with no gene match: 17. The CDR3 length is 19 residues. Germline CDR1 is MGHRA and CDR2 is YSYEKL. CDR3 coding DNA: TGCGCCAGCAGCCCCCTTCCGGGACTAGCGGCCCTGGGGGGCTACGAGCAGTACTTC. Protein: CASSPLPGLAALGGYEQYF.

This chain joins TRBV2 and TRBJ2-1; possible D gene TRBD2, 6 bases. Per germline, CDR1 SNHLY and CDR2 FYNNEI. The CDR3 consists of 13 residues. V was shortened by 7 bases and J by 5 bases, with 12 bases between the two germline ends. CDR3 loop: CASITAGHNEQFF. In nucleotides, the CDR3 is TGTGCCAGCATAACCGCGGGGCACAATGAGCAGTTCTTC.

This clone was counted between two and nine times. V and J are TRBV7-9 and TRBJ2-5, with TRBD1 matching 7 bases. The germline CDR1 and CDR2 sequences are SEHNR and FQNEAQ (reference sequence). V was pared by 1 base and J by 3 bases, with 8 bases of the junction left unmatched. This CDR3 has 16 amino acids. CDR3 sequence reads: CASSLGDRGLKETQYF. In DNA, the CDR3 is TGTGCCAGCAGCTTAGGAGATAGGGGGCTAAAAGAGACCCAGTACTTC.

This clone has just a few counts. V usage is TRBV7-9 and J usage is TRBJ1-2, with D tentatively TRBD1 (6 bases). The CDR3 has 16 amino acids. Germline CDR1 and CDR2: SEHNR and FQNEAQ (reference sequence). V gave up 2 bases and J gave up 5 bases, with 18 bases separating them. This CDR3 is CASSLHRAVESYGYTF. CDR3 sequence (DNA): TGTGCCAGCAGCTTACACAGGGCTGTTGAATCTTATGGCTACACCTTC.

The genes are TRBV19 and TRBJ2-1, with 7 bases fitting TRBD2. From germline, CDR1 is LNHDA and CDR2 SQIVND (reference sequence). The V and J ends lost 5 bases and 4 bases, in that order; junction bases with no gene match: 14. This CDR3 is built from 17 residues. The CDR3 DNA follows: TGTGCCAGTAGTTACGGCTCTAGCGGAGGTTTATACAATGAGCAGTTCTTC. Translated, it gives CASSYGSSGGLYNEQFF.

This clone has only a few counts. This CDR3 is CASSLDITSGNTIYF. The DNA of the CDR3 is TGCGCCAGCAGCTTGGACATTACCTCTGGAAACACCATATATTTT. This chain joins TRBV5-1 and TRBJ1-3, with unresolved D. Germline values: CDR1 SGHRS, CDR2 YFSETQ. This CDR3 is 15 amino acids long. V lost 0 bases to trimming and J lost 0 bases, with 7 bases between them.

The sample holds one count of this clone. The V gene is TRBV27, the J gene TRBJ2-7; weak D call: TRBD2 (7 bases). Deletions cut 5 bases from V and 6 bases from J, with 20 bases between. Germline CDR1 reads MNHEY; CDR2 reads SMNVEV (reference sequence). The CDR3 runs 15 residues. CDR3 sequence: CASSRGGPVISEQYF. In DNA form, the CDR3 reads TGTGCCAGCAGTCGCGGGGGCCCAGTAATCTCCGAGCAGTACTTC.